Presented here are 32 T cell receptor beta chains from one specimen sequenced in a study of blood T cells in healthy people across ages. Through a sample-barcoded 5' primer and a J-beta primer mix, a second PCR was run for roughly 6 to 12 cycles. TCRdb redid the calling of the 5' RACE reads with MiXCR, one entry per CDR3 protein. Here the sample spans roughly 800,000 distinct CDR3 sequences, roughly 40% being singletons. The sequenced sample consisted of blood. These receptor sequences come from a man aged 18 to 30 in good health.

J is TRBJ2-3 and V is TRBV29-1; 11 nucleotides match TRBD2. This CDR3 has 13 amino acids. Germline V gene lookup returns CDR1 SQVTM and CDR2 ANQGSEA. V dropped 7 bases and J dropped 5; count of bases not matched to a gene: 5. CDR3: CSALAGAGDTQYF. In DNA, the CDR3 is TGCAGCGCACTAGCGGGAGCGGGAGATACGCAGTATTTT.

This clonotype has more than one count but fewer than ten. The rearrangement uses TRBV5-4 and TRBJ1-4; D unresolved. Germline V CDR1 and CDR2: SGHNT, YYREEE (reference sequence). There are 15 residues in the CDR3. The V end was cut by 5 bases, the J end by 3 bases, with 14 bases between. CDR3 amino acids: CASSLEGWANEKLFF. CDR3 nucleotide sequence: TGTGCCAGCAGTCTCGAAGGGTGGGCTAATGAAAAACTGTTTTTT.

The CDR3: CASSWGQGAGDTQYF. The DNA for the CDR3 is TGCGCCAGCAGCTGGGGACAGGGGGCTGGGGATACGCAGTATTTT. The rearrangement links TRBV5-1 to TRBJ2-3, with 12 bases aligning to TRBD1. Per the germline V gene, CDR1 is SGHRS and CDR2 is YFSETQ. CDR3 size: 15 residues. The ends lost 3 bases at V and 6 bases at J; junction bases unmatched: 5.

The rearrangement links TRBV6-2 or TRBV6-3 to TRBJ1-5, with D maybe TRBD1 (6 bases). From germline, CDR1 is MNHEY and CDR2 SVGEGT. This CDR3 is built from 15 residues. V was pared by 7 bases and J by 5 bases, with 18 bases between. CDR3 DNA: TGTGCCAGCACTGACAGGATTCAGAGGGATCAGCCCCAGCATTTT. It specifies CASTDRIQRDQPQHF.

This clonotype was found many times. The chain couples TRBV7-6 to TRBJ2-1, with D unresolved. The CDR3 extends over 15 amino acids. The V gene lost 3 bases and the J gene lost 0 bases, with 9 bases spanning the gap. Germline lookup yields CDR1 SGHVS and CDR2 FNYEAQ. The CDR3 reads CASSFSPGSYNEQFF. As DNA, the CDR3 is TGTGCCAGCAGCTTTTCCCCGGGCTCCTACAATGAGCAGTTCTTC.

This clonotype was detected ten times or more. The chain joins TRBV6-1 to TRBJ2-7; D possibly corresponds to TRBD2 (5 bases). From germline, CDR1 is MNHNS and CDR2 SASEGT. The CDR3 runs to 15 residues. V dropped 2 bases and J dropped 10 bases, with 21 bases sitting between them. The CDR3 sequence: CASSEPSGGRARQYF. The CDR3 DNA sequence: TGTGCCAGCAGTGAACCCTCTGGAGGTCGGGCAAGACAGTACTTC.

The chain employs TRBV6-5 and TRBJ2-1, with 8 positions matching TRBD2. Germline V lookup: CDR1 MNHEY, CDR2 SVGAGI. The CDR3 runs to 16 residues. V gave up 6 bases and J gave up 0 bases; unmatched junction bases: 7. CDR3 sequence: CASRLIRGGSYNEQFF. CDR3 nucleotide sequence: TGTGCCAGCAGACTTATACGGGGGGGCTCCTACAATGAGCAGTTCTTC.

This chain's CDR3 is CASSQGPGEAFF. Written as DNA, the CDR3 is TGTGCCAGCAGCCAAGGCCCCGGGGAAGCTTTCTTT. The V call is TRBV14, the J call TRBJ1-1; D remains ambiguous. This CDR3 comprises 12 residues. From germline, CDR1 is SGHDN and CDR2 FVKESK. V was trimmed by 1 base and J by 8 bases, leaving 8 bases between them.

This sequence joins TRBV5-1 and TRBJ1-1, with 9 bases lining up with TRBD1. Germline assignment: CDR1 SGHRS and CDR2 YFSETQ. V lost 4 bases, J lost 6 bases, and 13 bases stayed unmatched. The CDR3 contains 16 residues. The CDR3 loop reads CASSLGRDRVSPEAFF. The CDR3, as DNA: TGCGCCAGCAGCCTGGGCCGGGACAGGGTTTCGCCTGAAGCTTTCTTT.

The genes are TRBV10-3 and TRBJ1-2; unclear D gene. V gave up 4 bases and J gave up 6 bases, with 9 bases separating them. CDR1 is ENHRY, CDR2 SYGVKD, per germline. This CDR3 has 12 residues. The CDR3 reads CAISVSPDGYTF. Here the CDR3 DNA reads TGTGCCATCAGTGTCTCGCCGGATGGCTACACCTTC.

The chain's CDR3 is CASSPDRGGDQPQHF. CDR3 DNA sequence: TGTGCCAGCAGTCCGGACAGGGGCGGAGATCAGCCCCAGCATTTT. This chain uses TRBV6-5 with TRBJ1-5; 9 bases align to TRBD1. This CDR3 comprises 15 residues. Germline V gene lookup returns CDR1 MNHEY and CDR2 SVGAGI. The V and J ends lost 5 bases and 5 bases, in that order; junction bases with no gene match: 7.

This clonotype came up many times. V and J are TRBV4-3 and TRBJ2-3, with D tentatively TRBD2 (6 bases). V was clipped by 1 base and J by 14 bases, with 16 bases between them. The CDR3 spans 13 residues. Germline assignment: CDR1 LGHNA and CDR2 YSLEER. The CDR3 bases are TGCGCCAGCAGCCAAGCCATCGGGAGTCCCCGGTATTTT. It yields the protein CASSQAIGSPRYF.

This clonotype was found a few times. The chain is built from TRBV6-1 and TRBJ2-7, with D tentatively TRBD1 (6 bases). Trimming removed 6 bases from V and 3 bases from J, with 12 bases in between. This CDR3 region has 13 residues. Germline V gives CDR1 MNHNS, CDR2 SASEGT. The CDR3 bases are TGTGCCAGCAGCCAAGGGACAATCTACGAGCAGTACTTC. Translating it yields CASSQGTIYEQYF.

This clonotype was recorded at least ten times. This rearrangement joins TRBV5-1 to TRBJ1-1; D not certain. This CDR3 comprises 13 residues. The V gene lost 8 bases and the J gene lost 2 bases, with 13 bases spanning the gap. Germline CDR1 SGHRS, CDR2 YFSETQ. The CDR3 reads CASSSQLNTEAFF. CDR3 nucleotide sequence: TGCGCCAGTTCTTCACAGTTAAACACTGAAGCTTTCTTT.

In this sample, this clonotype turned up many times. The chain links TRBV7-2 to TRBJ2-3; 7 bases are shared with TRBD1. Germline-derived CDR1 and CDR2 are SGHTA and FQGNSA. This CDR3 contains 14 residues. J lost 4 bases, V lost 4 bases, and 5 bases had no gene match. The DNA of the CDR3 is TGTGCCAGCAGCTCGTACAGGGGAGCAGATACGCAGTATTTT. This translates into CASSSYRGADTQYF. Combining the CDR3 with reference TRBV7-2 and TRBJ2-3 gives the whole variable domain GAGVSQSPSNKVTEKGKDVELRCDPISGHTALYWYRQSLGQGLEFLIYFQGNSAPDKSGLPSDRFSAERTGGSVSTLTIQRTQQEDSAVYLCASSSYRGADTQYFGPGTRLTVL.

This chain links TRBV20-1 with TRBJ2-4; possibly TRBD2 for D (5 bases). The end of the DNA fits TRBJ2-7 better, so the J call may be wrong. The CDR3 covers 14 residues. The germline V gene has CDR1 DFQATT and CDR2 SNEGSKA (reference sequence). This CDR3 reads CSATPGSEGREQYF. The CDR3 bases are TGCAGTGCTACCCCGGGTTCAGAGGGCCGCGAGCAGTACTTC.

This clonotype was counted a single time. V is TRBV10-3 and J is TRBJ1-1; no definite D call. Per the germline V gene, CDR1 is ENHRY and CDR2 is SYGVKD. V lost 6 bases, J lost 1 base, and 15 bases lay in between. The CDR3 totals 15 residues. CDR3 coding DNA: TGTGCCATCAGCGAACAAGGCCCACCGAACACTGAAGCTTTCTTT. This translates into CAISEQGPPNTEAFF.

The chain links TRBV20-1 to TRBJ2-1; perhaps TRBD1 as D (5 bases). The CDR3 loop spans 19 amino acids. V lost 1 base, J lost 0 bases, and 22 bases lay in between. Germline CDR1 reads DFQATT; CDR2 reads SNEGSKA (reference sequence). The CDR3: CSARVLATANAYSYNEQFF. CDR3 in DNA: TGCAGTGCTAGAGTCTTGGCGACAGCCAATGCCTACTCCTACAATGAGCAGTTCTTC.

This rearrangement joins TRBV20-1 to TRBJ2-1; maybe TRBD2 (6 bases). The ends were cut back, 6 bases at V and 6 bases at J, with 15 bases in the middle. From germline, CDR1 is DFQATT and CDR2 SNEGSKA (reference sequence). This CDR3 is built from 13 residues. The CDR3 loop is CSAPPRRVNEQFF. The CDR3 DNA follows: TGCAGTGCCCCCCCTCGGAGGGTCAATGAGCAGTTCTTC.

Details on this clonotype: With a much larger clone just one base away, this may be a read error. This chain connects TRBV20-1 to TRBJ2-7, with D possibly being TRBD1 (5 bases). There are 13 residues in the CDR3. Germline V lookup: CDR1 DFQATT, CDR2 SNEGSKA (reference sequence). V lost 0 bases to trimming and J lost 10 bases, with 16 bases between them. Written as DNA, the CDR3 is TGCAGTGCTAGAGATGCGCGGCTAGGGGATCAGTACTTC. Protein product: CSARDARLGDQYF.

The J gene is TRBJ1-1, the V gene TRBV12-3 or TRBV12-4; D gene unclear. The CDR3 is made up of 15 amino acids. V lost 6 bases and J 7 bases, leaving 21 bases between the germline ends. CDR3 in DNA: TGTGCCAGCAGCCGTGGGGTTGGAGGGCTCCTTGAAGCTTTCTTT. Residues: CASSRGVGGLLEAFF.

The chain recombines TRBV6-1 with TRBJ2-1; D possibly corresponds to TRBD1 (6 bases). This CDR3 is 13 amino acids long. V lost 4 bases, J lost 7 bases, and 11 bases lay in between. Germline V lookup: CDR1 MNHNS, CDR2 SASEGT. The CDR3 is CASSVVRGNEQFF. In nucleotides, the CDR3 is TGTGCCAGCAGTGTTGTCAGGGGAAATGAGCAGTTCTTC.

The CDR3 reads CASSSPQGVSYNEQFF. Written as DNA, the CDR3 is TGTGCCAGCAGTTCCCCCCAGGGGGTCTCCTACAATGAGCAGTTCTTC. The chain links TRBV28 to TRBJ2-1; the match to TRBD1 covers 7 bases. The ends lost 4 bases at V and 0 bases at J; junction bases unmatched: 6. Germline CDR1 reads MDHEN; CDR2 reads SYDVKM. The CDR3 totals 16 residues.

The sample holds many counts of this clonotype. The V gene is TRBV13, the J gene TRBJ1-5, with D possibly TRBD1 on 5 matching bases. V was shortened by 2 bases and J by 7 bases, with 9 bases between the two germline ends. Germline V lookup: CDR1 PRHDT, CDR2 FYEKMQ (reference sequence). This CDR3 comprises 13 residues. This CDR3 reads CASSLQGRQPQHF. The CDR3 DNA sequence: TGTGCCAGCAGCTTACAGGGTCGCCAGCCCCAGCATTTT. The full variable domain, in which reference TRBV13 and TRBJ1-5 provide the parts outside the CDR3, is AAGVIQSPRHLIKEKRETATLKCYPIPRHDTVYWYQQGPGQDPQFLISFYEKMQSDKGSIPDRFSAQQFSDYHSELNMSSLELGDSALYFCASSLQGRQPQHFGDGTRLSIL.

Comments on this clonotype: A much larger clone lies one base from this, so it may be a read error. For the CDR3, the DNA is TGTGCCAGCAGCGTTGGACTAGCGGGAGGTGAGCAGTTCTTC. Translating it yields CASSVGLAGGEQFF. This chain uses TRBV7-9 with TRBJ2-1; 14 bases agree with TRBD2. This CDR3 has 14 amino acids. The germline V gene has CDR1 SEHNR and CDR2 FQNEAQ (reference sequence). V was clipped by 5 bases and J by 9 bases; unmatched bases: 3.

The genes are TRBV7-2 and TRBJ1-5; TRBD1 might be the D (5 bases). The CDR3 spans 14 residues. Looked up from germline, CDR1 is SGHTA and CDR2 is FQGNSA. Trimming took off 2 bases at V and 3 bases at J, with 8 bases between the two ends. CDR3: CTSSLYGANQPQHF. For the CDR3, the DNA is TGTACCAGCAGCTTATACGGGGCCAATCAGCCCCAGCATTTT.

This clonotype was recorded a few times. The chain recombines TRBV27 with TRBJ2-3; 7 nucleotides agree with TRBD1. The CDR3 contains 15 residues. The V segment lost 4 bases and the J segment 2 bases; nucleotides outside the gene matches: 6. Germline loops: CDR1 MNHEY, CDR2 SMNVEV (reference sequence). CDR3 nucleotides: TGTGCCAGCAGTTCGGTACAGGGGTTCACAGATACGCAGTATTTT. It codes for CASSSVQGFTDTQYF.

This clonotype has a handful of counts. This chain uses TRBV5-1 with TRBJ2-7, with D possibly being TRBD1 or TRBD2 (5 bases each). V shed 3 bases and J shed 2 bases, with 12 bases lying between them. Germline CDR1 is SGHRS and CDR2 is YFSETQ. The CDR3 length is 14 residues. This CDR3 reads CASSSGTDTYEQYF. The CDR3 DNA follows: TGCGCCAGCAGCTCGGGGACGGATACCTACGAGCAGTACTTC.

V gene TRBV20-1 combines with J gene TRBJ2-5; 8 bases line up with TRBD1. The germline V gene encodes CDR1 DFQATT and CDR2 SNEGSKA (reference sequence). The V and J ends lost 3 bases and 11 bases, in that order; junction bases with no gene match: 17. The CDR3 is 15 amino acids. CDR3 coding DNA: TGCAGTGCTAGGGGGGGACAGGTAGCCGAAAATGAGCAGTACTTC. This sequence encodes CSARGGQVAENEQYF.

In DNA form, the CDR3 reads TGTGCCAGCAGCCAAGATCGAGGTGACTACACCTTC. This encodes CASSQDRGDYTF. The genes are TRBV3-1 and TRBJ1-2; D gene uncertain. This CDR3 comprises 12 residues. The V gene lost 0 bases and the J gene lost 10 bases, with 9 bases spanning the gap. Germline V gene lookup returns CDR1 LGHDT and CDR2 YNNKEL (reference sequence).

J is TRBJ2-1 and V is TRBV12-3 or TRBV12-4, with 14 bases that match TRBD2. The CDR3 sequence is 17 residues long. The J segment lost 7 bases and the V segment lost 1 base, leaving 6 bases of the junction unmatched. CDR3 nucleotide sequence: TGTGCCAGCAGTTTAGGTGGGACTAGCGGGGGCCCTAATGAGCAGTTCTTC. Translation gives CASSLGGTSGGPNEQFF.

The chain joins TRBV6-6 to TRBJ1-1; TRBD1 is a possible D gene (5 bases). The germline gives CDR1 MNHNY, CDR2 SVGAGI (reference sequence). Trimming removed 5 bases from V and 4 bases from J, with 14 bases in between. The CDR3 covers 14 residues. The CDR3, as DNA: TGTGCCAGCAGTCCCTCAGAGGGGAGCACTGAAGCTTTCTTT. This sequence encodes CASSPSEGSTEAFF.